This is a list of T cell receptor beta chains from one sample in a study of identifying expanded T cells in peripheral blood. The assay was immunoSEQ multiplex PCR, and TCRdb's table has in-frame clones only and misses some. The sample lists about 86,000 clones, 88% occurring once. The source material was blood. Every receptor here comes from a person between 18 and 75 years old in good health. Both conserved end residues are part of each CDR3. A D gene is named only where the DNA matches it firmly. Clone size is not always given. Where it is, it says once, few, many or a class for expanded clones.

size	J	D	V	DNA	CDR3
NA	TRBJ1-1	NA	TRBV11-2	TGTGCCAGCAGCTTAGATTGGAGGGGGGTCACTGAAGCTTTCTTT	CASSLDWRGVTEAFF
once	TRBJ1-4	NA	TRBV9	TGTGCCAGCAGCGTAGACGGGACAACTAATGAAAAACTGTTTTTT	CASSVDGTTNEKLFF
NA	TRBJ2-7	NA	TRBV5-1	TGCGCCAGCAGCTTGGATGCAGGATCCTACGAGCAGTACTTC	CASSLDAGSYEQYF
medium-sized	TRBJ1-4	NA	TRBV27	TGTGCCAGCAGTTCTCTAGGGGCAACTAATGAAAAACTGTTTTTT	CASSSLGATNEKLFF
NA	TRBJ2-3	NA	TRBV2	TGTGCCAGCAGTGACGGGACCAATACAGGGAGTGGGGCAGATACGCAGTATTTT	CASSDGTNTGSGADTQYF
few	TRBJ1-2	TRBD1	TRBV27	TGTGCCAGCAGTTTAAGTCAAGACCGACAGGGCGGAGGCTACACCTTC	CASSLSQDRQGGGYTF
once	TRBJ2-7	NA	TRBV21-1	TGTGCCAGCAGCTACCCGGGGGGGCTGGGTGAGCAGTACTTC	CASSYPGGLGEQYF
NA	TRBJ1-1	NA	TRBV10-3	TGTGCCATCAGTGTCGCGGGGGGCACTGAAGCTTTCTTT	CAISVAGGTEAFF
NA	TRBJ2-2	TRBD2	TRBV7-9	TGTGCCAGCAGCTTTAAGGCGGGGGGACCCACCACCGGGGAGCTGTTTTTT	CASSFKAGGPTTGELFF
few	TRBJ1-1	NA	TRBV5-1	TGCGCCAGCTTCCGGGCCGGGAACACTGAAGCTTTCTTT	CASFRAGNTEAFF
NA	TRBJ2-7	TRBD1	TRBV5-1	TGCGCCAGCAGCTTGGACGGGACAGTAGCTTACGAGCAGTACTTC	CASSLDGTVAYEQYF
NA	TRBJ1-1	NA	TRBV20-1	TGCAGTGCCCATATGAACACTGAAGCTTTCTTT	CSAHMNTEAFF
few	TRBJ2-1	TRBD2	TRBV4-3	TGCGCCAGCAGCCAAGACCGGACTAGTTACAATGAGCAGTTCTTC	CASSQDRTSYNEQFF
NA	TRBJ1-1	NA	TRBV11-3	TGTGCCAGCAGCTTAGGGGGAGGTAATGCTTTCTTT	CASSLGGGNAFF
NA	TRBJ2-5	NA	TRBV9	TGTGCCAGCAGCGTAGACTTAGGAGGGCAAGAGACCCAGTACTTC	CASSVDLGGQETQYF
NA	TRBJ1-3	NA	TRBV4-1	TGCGCCAGCAGGGGTCTCGGACGGGCTGGAAACACCATATATTTT	CASRGLGRAGNTIYF
NA	TRBJ1-1	NA	TRBV29-1	TGCAGCGCCCGGGGGGGGGTCATGAACACTGAAGCTTTCTTT	CSARGGVMNTEAFF
NA	TRBJ2-7	TRBD1	TRBV4-2	TGTGCCAGCAGCCACTCTTCGGGACAGGGAACCTACGAGCAGTACTTC	CASSHSSGQGTYEQYF
NA	TRBJ1-5	NA	TRBV6-1	TGTGCCAGCAGCCCAGGGTTCAACAATCAGCCCCAGCATTTT	CASSPGFNNQPQHF
NA	TRBJ1-2	NA	TRBV5-6	TGTGCCAGCAGCTTGGGTGACTATGGCTACACCTTC	CASSLGDYGYTF
NA	TRBJ2-1	NA	TRBV9	TGTGCCAGCAGCGAGGGGCCCGGTTCCAATGAGCAGTTCTTC	CASSEGPGSNEQFF
NA	TRBJ1-1	NA	TRBV10-3	TGTGCCATCAGGGGACGCAGGGAGATGAACACTGAAGCTTTCTTT	CAIRGRREMNTEAFF
NA	TRBJ1-1	NA	TRBV18	TGTGCCAGCTCACCACTCGCGGGGGAGACTGAAGCTTTCTTT	CASSPLAGETEAFF
once	TRBJ2-3	NA	TRBV7-6	TGTGCCAGCAGCCGGACTGAAGAAACAGATACGCAGTATTTT	CASSRTEETDTQYF
NA	TRBJ2-3	NA	TRBV6-1	TGTGCCAGCAGTGAGGCGCAGTATTTT	CASSEAQYF
NA	TRBJ1-2	NA	TRBV19	TGTGCCAGTAGGTCCGGAAAGCATGGCTACACCTTC	CASRSGKHGYTF
NA	TRBJ2-1	TRBD1	TRBV13	TGTGCCAGCAGCCCTCGGGACAGAGGATTTCATGAGCAGTTCTTC	CASSPRDRGFHEQFF
once	TRBJ1-1	NA	TRBV5-1	TGCGCCAGCAGCTTGGAAGGGGGGAACACTGAAGCTTTCTTT	CASSLEGGNTEAFF
NA	TRBJ1-1	NA	TRBV21-1	TGTGCCAGCAGCAAAGAAGGGGTCCCGAACACTGAAGCTTTCTTT	CASSKEGVPNTEAFF
NA	TRBJ2-7	TRBD2	TRBV2	TGTGCCAGCAGTGTAGGCCCACTGGGACTAGCGGGCGTCTACGAGCAGTACTTC	CASSVGPLGLAGVYEQYF
NA	TRBJ1-5	NA	TRBV19	TGTGCCAGTAGTACCCGCTCAACAGGGTTCAATCAGCCCCAGCATTTT	CASSTRSTGFNQPQHF
NA	TRBJ2-7	NA	TRBV14	TGTGCCAGCAGCCAAGGGTACGAGCAGTACTTC	CASSQGYEQYF
NA	TRBJ1-2	TRBD1	TRBV7-2	TGTGCCAGCAGCTCTCAACAGGGGAGCGGGCTTCGTGGCTACACCTTC	CASSSQQGSGLRGYTF
NA	TRBJ2-1	NA	TRBV18	TGTGCCAGCTCACCACCTAGCGGCAGCTCCTACAATGAGCAGTTCTTC	CASSPPSGSSYNEQFF
NA	TRBJ1-5	NA	TRBV11-2	TGTGCCAGCAGCAGGGATAGCAATCAGCCCCAGCATTTT	CASSRDSNQPQHF
NA	TRBJ1-1	NA	TRBV5-4	TGTGCCAGCAGCGAGGACAGAGGACCCAACACTGAAGCTTTCTTT	CASSEDRGPNTEAFF
NA	TRBJ2-1	NA	TRBV5-6	TGTGCCAGCAGCTTGTGGGAGGTTAGCAATGAGCAGTTCTTC	CASSLWEVSNEQFF
NA	TRBJ1-1	NA	TRBV7-3	TGTGCCAGCAGCTCAGGTGTTCAGATGAACACTGAAGCTTTCTTT	CASSSGVQMNTEAFF
NA	TRBJ1-6	NA	TRBV2	TGTGCCAGCAGTGTTGGAGTGTATAATTCACCCCTCCACTTT	CASSVGVYNSPLHF
NA	TRBJ1-1	NA	TRBV1	TGCACCAGCAGCCGCTTGACCGTGCGGTTTATCACTGAAGCTTTCTTT	CTSSRLTVRFITEAFF
few	TRBJ1-1	NA	TRBV7-9	TGTGCCAGCAGCCTAGGGGGAGGGAACACTGAAGCTTTCTTT	CASSLGGGNTEAFF
NA	TRBJ2-5	NA	TRBV20-1	TGCAGTGCTAGAGAAAAAGAGACCCAGTACTTC	CSAREKETQYF
NA	TRBJ1-5	NA	TRBV6-1	TGTGCCAGCAGTGAATTGGACTTCAATCAGCCCCAGCATTTT	CASSELDFNQPQHF
few	TRBJ2-7	TRBD1	TRBV30	TGTGCCTGGAGGACAGGGGCCGAGCAGTACTTC	CAWRTGAEQYF
NA	TRBJ2-1	NA	TRBV5-6	TGTGCCAGCAGCTCCTACAATGAGCAGTTCTTC	CASSSYNEQFF
NA	TRBJ2-3	TRBD1	TRBV7-9	TGTGCCAGCAGCTCCACCGGGACAGAGTTGACAGATACGCAGTATTTT	CASSSTGTELTDTQYF
NA	TRBJ1-2	NA	TRBV6-1	TGTGCCAGCAGGGACGGGGCACGGGACATAGGGTACACCTTC	CASRDGARDIGYTF
NA	TRBJ1-1	NA	TRBV5-4	TGTGCCAGCAGCTCACAGGGTCGGTACACTGAAGCTTTCTTT	CASSSQGRYTEAFF
NA	TRBJ2-5	TRBD1	TRBV29-1	TGCAGCGTAGCGGACAGGACCGAAGAGACCCAGTACTTC	CSVADRTEETQYF